This T cell receptor beta chain was identified during a study of Siglec-9 on CD8 T cells in melanoma (dated by TCRdb to between 2018 and 2021). With regard to the full study: The study examined the expression of Siglec-9 on CD8+ T cells and how Siglec-9 regulates T cells within the melanoma tumor microenvironment.

The receptor library was made with the immunoSEQ multiplex PCR assay. This is the immuneACCESS table as TCRdb keeps it, with only in-frame sequences that have V and J called. A part of the clones is gone; compared with another copy, unresolved V genes explain less than half, and the rest is unexplained. The sample table shows 25,000 to 35,000 clones, and 75% to 85% are seen once. The top ten hold under 6.5% of the sample. About this clone itself: The specificity of this receptor is unknown. No base quality information exists; no much larger clone differs at one position.

What the study reported, not specific to this receptor: Siglec-9 was reported to mark and regulate an effector memory CD8+ T-cell subset that appeared to accumulate within melanoma tumors.

V drops 9 bases and J drops 5 bases, leaving 25 bases in between. Reading the germline V gene (reference sequence) gives CDR1 PRHDT and CDR2 FYEKMQ. The CDR3, cysteine through phenylalanine, is 16 amino acids long. The only DNA kept is the CDR3, 48 bases in frame from the first base. Input material: Siglec-9- CD8+ T cells sorted from blood. Explained via the paper, the cell subset or site label denotes: CD8 T cells lacking Siglec-9. The chain is assembled from TRBV13 and TRBJ2-5; a weak D assignment points to TRBD2 (6 bases agree). This TCR was sampled from a human donor in good health. In nucleotide form, the sequence is TGTGCCAGTCGGGTCGGGTTTGGGGTCGCGGGGGAGACCCAGTACTTC. The resulting protein is CASRVGFGVAGETQYF.